A single sample gave rise to the 19 T cell receptor beta chains below, sequenced in a study of blood T cell repertoires in COVID-19. Produced via immunoSEQ multiplex PCR; TCRdb's table is partial and in-frame only. The sample includes roughly 170,000 clones, approximately 82% of them seen just once. The source material was PBMCs or T cells enriched from blood (not recorded which). These receptors came from a woman in her fifties or sixties who had recovered from COVID-19.

This clone was detected only a few times. The rearrangement links TRBV30 to TRBJ1-5; possible D gene TRBD1, 6 bases. Per germline, CDR1 GTSNPN and CDR2 SVGIG (reference sequence). Trimming removed 0 bases at V and 6 bases at J, with 9 bases between. The CDR3 is made up of 13 amino acids. CDR3 loop: CAWSVTGRQPQHF. The CDR3 DNA is TGTGCCTGGAGTGTCACAGGGCGTCAGCCCCAGCATTTT.

The V gene is TRBV28, the J gene TRBJ2-7, with TRBD2 matching 9 bases. The CDR3 spans 15 residues. With V trimmed by 5 bases and J by 5 bases, 10 bases remained unmatched. Germline CDR1 reads MDHEN; CDR2 reads SYDVKM. CDR3 coding DNA: TGTGCCAGCAGTCCCCAGGCGGGGGGGCCCAACGAGCAGTACGTC. Its translation: CASSPQAGGPNEQYV.

The genes are TRBV29-1 and TRBJ1-1, with TRBD1 matching 8 bases. CDR3 length: 13 residues. The V segment lost 2 bases and the J segment 5 bases; nucleotides outside the gene matches: 4. Germline V gene sequence: CDR1 SQVTM, CDR2 ANQGSEA. The CDR3 region has the DNA TGCAGCGTTGAACGGACAGGGAATACTGAAGCTTTCTTT. Translation gives CSVERTGNTEAFF.

The V and J genes are TRBV9 and TRBJ1-5, with D unclear. CDR1 is SGDLS and CDR2 is YYNGEE in the germline V gene. V was cut by 4 bases and J by 0 bases, with 8 bases left in between. The CDR3 extends over 14 amino acids. The CDR3 sequence is CASSWEDSNQPQHF. The CDR3 DNA sequence: TGTGCCAGCAGCTGGGAGGATAGCAATCAGCCCCAGCATTTT.

This chain joins TRBV5-1 and TRBJ2-7; 9 bases agree with TRBD1. V lost 5 bases, J lost 0 bases, and 6 bases stayed unmatched. CDR3 length equals 15 residues. The V gene's germline CDR1 is SGHRS and CDR2 YFSETQ. In DNA form, the CDR3 reads TGCGCCAGCAGACCCGACAGGGGGAGCTCCTACGAGCAGTACGTC. It translates to CASRPDRGSSYEQYV.

Points on this clone: Since no conserved phenylalanine or tryptophan closes the CDR3, a read error is the likely cause. The DNA is left out, because the CDR3 cannot be placed on it with certainty; the CDR3 is given as TCRdb lists it. This chain links TRBV20-1 with TRBJ1-2. Germline V gene sequence: CDR1 DFQATT, CDR2 SNEGSKA (reference sequence). The CDR3 contains 11 residues when both ends are counted. CDR3 region: CSARAGTRKGG.

The V gene is TRBV3-1 (or the pseudogene TRBV3-2), the J gene TRBJ2-2; TRBD2 matches 7 bases. From germline, CDR1 is LGHDT and CDR2 YNNKEL (reference sequence). V was pared by 0 bases and J by 2 bases, with 15 bases of the junction left unmatched. This CDR3 has 20 amino acids. The CDR3 bases are TGTGCCAGCAGCCAAGATCACCCATTCCGGGCGGGGGTCAACACCGGGGAGCTGTTTTTT. Its translation is CASSQDHPFRAGVNTGELFF.

The rearrangement links TRBV10-1 to TRBJ2-6; D perhaps matches TRBD1 (5 bases). Trimming stripped 7 bases from V and 0 bases from J, with 22 bases between. The CDR3 has 19 residues. CDR1 and CDR2 (germline): WNHNN, SYGVQD (reference sequence). The CDR3 loop is CASTEVSGPALSGANVLTF. CDR3 nucleotide sequence: TGCGCCAGCACCGAGGTGTCAGGGCCCGCACTCTCTGGGGCCAACGTCCTGACTTTC.

Ten or more counts support this clone. The chain joins TRBV30 to TRBJ1-1; D uncertain. V was clipped by 0 bases and J by 1 base, with 12 bases between them. The CDR3 loop spans 15 amino acids. Germline CDR1 GTSNPN, CDR2 SVGIG (reference sequence). As DNA, the CDR3 is TGTGCCTGGAGTGTCTTAGGATCAGGGAACACTGAAGCTTTCTTT. It translates to CAWSVLGSGNTEAFF.

The V call is TRBV3-1 (or the pseudogene TRBV3-2), the J call TRBJ2-5; 9 nucleotides agree with TRBD2. V gave up 1 base and J gave up 5 bases; unmatched junction bases: 8. The V gene's germline CDR1 is LGHDT and CDR2 YNNKEL (reference sequence). The CDR3 has 16 amino acids. CDR3 DNA sequence: TGTGCCAGCAGCCAAGGACTAGCGGCTTTACAGGAGACCCAGTACTTC. Encoded protein: CASSQGLAALQETQYF.

CDR3 DNA: TGTGCCAGCAGTGGAGATCAGCCCCAGCATTTT. It encodes CASSGDQPQHF. This chain links TRBV6-1 with TRBJ1-5; D not resolved. The CDR3 length is 11 residues. Trimming removed 4 bases from V and 5 bases from J, with 3 bases in between. CDR1 is MNHNS and CDR2 is SASEGT in the germline V gene.

This clone was seen more than once but under ten times. The V gene is TRBV28, the J gene TRBJ2-7, with D hard to call. The CDR3 contains 13 residues. The V gene's germline CDR1 is MDHEN and CDR2 SYDVKM. Trimming took 6 bases from V and 2 from J, leaving 11 bases between them. The CDR3 spells CASRPAATYEQYV. In nucleotides, the CDR3 is TGTGCCAGCAGACCCGCCGCTACCTACGAGCAGTACGTC.

The chain recombines TRBV18 with TRBJ1-1; possibly TRBD1 for D (5 bases). The CDR3 runs 14 residues. Germline CDR1 and CDR2: KGHSH and LQKENI. The V gene lost 7 bases and the J gene lost 0 bases, with 12 bases spanning the gap. CDR3 bases: TGTGCCAGCTTGCCGCAGGGAATGAACACTGAAGCTTTCTTT. Amino acid sequence: CASLPQGMNTEAFF. Full variable domain (remainder filled in from reference TRBV18 and TRBJ1-1): NAGVMQNPRHLVRRRGQEARLRCSPMKGHSHVYWYRQLPEEGLKFMVYLQKENIIDESGMPKERFSAEFPKEGPSILRIQQVVRGDSAAYFCASLPQGMNTEAFFGQGTRLTVV.

This chain's CDR3 is CASSHGNTEAFF. As DNA, the CDR3 is TGCGCCAGCAGCCACGGGAACACTGAAGCTTTCTTT. J is TRBJ1-1 and V is TRBV4-1; D is unresolved. V was clipped by 3 bases and J by 1 base, with 3 bases between them. The CDR3 has 12 amino acids. Germline CDR1 is MGHRA and CDR2 is YSYEKL.

This clone was picked up one time. The V and J genes are TRBV19 and TRBJ1-3, with D tentatively TRBD1 (6 bases). Looked up from germline, CDR1 is LNHDA and CDR2 is SQIVND (reference sequence). The germline V and J ends were trimmed by 8 bases and 0 bases, with 14 bases remaining between them. There are 15 residues in the CDR3. The CDR3 region is CASSQGSNSGNTIYF. The CDR3 DNA reads TGTGCCAGTTCACAGGGATCCAACTCTGGAAACACCATATATTTT.

V usage is TRBV5-1 and J usage is TRBJ2-5, with D unresolved. This CDR3 contains 15 residues. Trimming took off 0 bases at V and 3 bases at J, with 12 bases between the two ends. Germline lookup yields CDR1 SGHRS and CDR2 YFSETQ. Here the CDR3 DNA reads TGCGCCAGCAGCTTGGCCGCGGCAAAGGAAGAGACCCAGTACTTC. Protein sequence: CASSLAAAKEETQYF.

The chain recombines TRBV7-8 with TRBJ1-1; 7 positions match TRBD1. There are 13 residues in the CDR3. V trimming: 5 bases; J trimming: 1 base; junction bases outside the gene matches: 1. Germline values: CDR1 SGHVS, CDR2 FQNEAQ. In DNA, the CDR3 is TGTGCCAGCAGCCGACAGGGGAACACTGAAGCTTTCTTT. It is translated as CASSRQGNTEAFF.

This chain uses TRBV2 with TRBJ1-1, with 10 bases fitting TRBD1. The CDR3 is 15 amino acids. CDR1 and CDR2 from the germline V gene are SNHLY and FYNNEI. J lost 0 bases, V lost 5 bases, and 3 bases had no gene match. Written as DNA, the CDR3 is TGTGCCAGCAGTTATGGGACAGGGGTGAACACTGAAGCTTTCTTT. Residues: CASSYGTGVNTEAFF.

The chain has TRBV7-6 and TRBJ1-2; 10 nucleotides match TRBD1. Germline-derived CDR1 and CDR2 are SGHVS and FNYEAQ. CDR3 length: 16 residues. Trimming cost V 5 bases and J 6 bases; bases outside gene matches: 12. The CDR3 coding sequence is TGTGCCAGCAGCGTGCCGGGACAGGGGCCCGAGGATGGCTACACCTTC. Residues: CASSVPGQGPEDGYTF.